This T cell receptor beta chain was recovered during a study of blood T cells in healthy people across ages. Through a sample-barcoded 5' primer and a J-beta primer mix, a second PCR was run for roughly 6 to 11 cycles. TCRdb re-derived calls from the 5' RACE reads in MiXCR, one entry per CDR3 protein. The sample consists of more than 800,000 distinct CDR3 sequences, more than 25% of them appearing once. As to this clonotype: Its matching antigen is unknown.

Donation came from healthy Caucasian individuals in Russia who were aged about 6 to 90. Every sample yielded at least 6.5 million isolated PBMCs. Samples each had at least 6 micrograms of total RNA extracted. Overall study findings and caveats: More naive CD4+ cells and higher diversity marked long-lived donors relative to aged donors.

Unmatched junction bases numbered 3, after V lost 7 bases and J lost 2 bases. The CDR3 consists of 14 residues. This chain connects TRBV12-3 or TRBV12-4 to TRBJ2-3; 10 bases are shared with TRBD1. The material sequenced was blood. This clonotype was sampled from a woman over 75 in good health. CDR3 bases: TGTGCCAGCAAGGGACAGGGGTTCACAGATACGCAGTATTTT. Its translation: CASKGQGFTDTQYF.